These 26 T cell receptor beta chains originate from one sample sequenced in a study of T cell repertoires in cytomegalovirus infection. Antigens for these TCRs are unknown. TCRdb processed the reads anew with MiXCR; each CDR3 protein has one entry. The sample gives about 770,000 distinct CDR3 sequences, just under 30% of which show up once; roughly 13% is in the top ten. The starting material was cultured CD8+ T cells from PBMCs, obtained from culture after CMV antigen stimulation. The receptor source for this set is a human donor in good health (CMV status not recorded). Some clones in this sample may be carry-over from other donors' samples.

This clonotype came up many times. The rearrangement uses TRBV7-6 and TRBJ2-7, with D maybe TRBD2 (5 bases). Trimming stripped 0 bases from V and 0 bases from J, with 9 bases between. The V gene's germline CDR1 is SGHVS and CDR2 FNYEAQ. The CDR3 is 15 amino acids. CDR3 in amino acids: CASSLAGGSSYEQYF. The CDR3 DNA reads TGTGCCAGCAGCTTAGCAGGAGGCAGCTCCTACGAGCAGTACTTC.

The rearrangement links TRBV5-1 to TRBJ2-5, with a possible D match to TRBD2 (6 bases). V lost 3 bases, J lost 4 bases, and 13 bases lay in between. The CDR3 is made up of 14 amino acids. Germline V gene data show CDR1 as SGHRS and CDR2 as YFSETQ. CDR3 nucleotides: TGCGCCAGCAGCTCGGACTACTATCGAGAGACCCAGTACTTC. Translation gives CASSSDYYRETQYF.

The V gene is TRBV20-1, the J gene TRBJ2-5; TRBD1 or TRBD2 may be the D gene (5 bases each). The CDR3 has 14 residues. Trimming removed 5 bases from V and 4 bases from J, with 17 bases in between. Germline V gene sequence: CDR1 DFQATT, CDR2 SNEGSKA (reference sequence). This chain's CDR3 is CSAPGGTGLETQYF. The CDR3 DNA is TGCAGTGCTCCTGGGGGTACTGGATTAGAGACCCAGTACTTC.

The gene calls are TRBV25-1 and TRBJ2-3, with 8 bases lining up with TRBD2. The CDR3 length is 16 residues. With V trimmed by 3 bases and J by 0 bases, 5 bases remained unmatched. Per germline, CDR1 MGHDK and CDR2 SYGVNS. The CDR3 here is CASSDIAGRSTDTQYF. The CDR3 nucleotides are TGTGCCAGCAGTGATATAGCGGGGAGAAGCACAGATACGCAGTATTTT.

This sequence joins TRBV7-9 and TRBJ1-4, with a possible D match to TRBD1 (6 bases). Germline-derived CDR1 and CDR2 are SEHNR and FQNEAQ (reference sequence). The CDR3 runs to 17 residues. V shed 4 bases and J shed 3 bases, with 18 bases lying between them. CDR3 amino acids: CASSSPEAGAANEKLFF. Here the CDR3 DNA reads TGTGCCAGCAGCTCCCCAGAAGCGGGGGCCGCTAATGAAAAACTGTTTTTT.

This clonotype was detected many times. V usage is TRBV7-2 and J usage is TRBJ2-5, with 7 bases fitting TRBD1. The germline gives CDR1 SGHTA, CDR2 FQGNSA. With V trimmed by 3 bases and J by 5 bases, 12 bases remained unmatched. The CDR3 is 16 amino acids. DNA of the CDR3: TGTGCCAGCAGCTTTTTTGGGCAGGGGGAAGCGGAGACCCAGTACTTC. The encoded protein is CASSFFGQGEAETQYF.

The chain combines TRBV7-3 with TRBJ2-1; D is unresolved. With 2 bases removed from V and 4 bases from J, the gap between germline ends came to 18 bases. Germline loops: CDR1 SGHTA, CDR2 FQGTGA. This CDR3 contains 17 residues. The CDR3 is CASSLAVTTLSYNEQFF. In DNA, the CDR3 is TGTGCCAGCAGCTTAGCGGTAACGACACTCTCTTACAATGAGCAGTTCTTC.

This chain connects TRBV7-6 to TRBJ2-2; D may correspond to TRBD1 or TRBD2 (6 bases each). Germline CDR1 reads SGHVS; CDR2 reads FNYEAQ. Trimming stripped 5 bases from V and 0 bases from J, with 13 bases between. This CDR3 comprises 16 residues. The DNA for the CDR3 is TGTGCCAGCAGCGGAGGGACATCCGCGAACACCGGGGAGCTGTTTTTT. Amino acids: CASSGGTSANTGELFF.

This clonotype was detected a few times. This chain joins TRBV2 and TRBJ2-2, with TRBD1 matching over 8 bases. Germline CDR1 is SNHLY and CDR2 is FYNNEI. Losses at the gene ends were 8 bases for V and 6 bases for J; bases not matched to a gene: 5. This CDR3 is built from 13 residues. DNA of the CDR3: TGTGCCAGCCCTTCGGACAGGGCCGGGGAGCTGTTTTTT. Its translation: CASPSDRAGELFF. Full variable domain (missing parts from reference TRBV2 and TRBJ2-2): EPEVTQTPSHQVTQMGQEVILRCVPISNHLYFYWYRQILGQKVEFLVSFYNNEISEKSEIFDDQFSVERPDGSNFTLKIRSTKLEDSAMYFCASPSDRAGELFFGEGSRLTVL.

This sequence joins TRBV5-1 and TRBJ2-2, with D possibly matching TRBD2 (5 bases). The CDR3 is 15 amino acids. Germline CDR1 SGHRS, CDR2 YFSETQ. V shed 8 bases and J shed 1 base, with 15 bases lying between them. As DNA, the CDR3 is TGCGCCAGTCTGAACCGGGATAGGAACACCGGGGAGCTGTTTTTT. The encoded protein is CASLNRDRNTGELFF.

V and J are TRBV29-1 and TRBJ2-2; TRBD1 matches 10 bases. The CDR3 consists of 15 residues. CDR1 is SQVTM, CDR2 ANQGSEA, per germline. Trimming cost V 5 bases and J 5 bases; bases outside gene matches: 8. In nucleotides, the CDR3 is TGCAGCGTTCCGGGACAGGGGTCTACAACCGGGGAGCTGTTTTTT. Amino acid sequence: CSVPGQGSTTGELFF.

This clonotype came up a few times. The chain combines TRBV24-1 with TRBJ2-1; no clear D gene. This CDR3 region has 17 residues. Deletions cut 4 bases from V and 1 base from J, with 16 bases between. Per germline, CDR1 KGHDR and CDR2 SFDVKD. The CDR3 spells CATSDGSRTLSYNEQFF. The CDR3 nucleotides are TGTGCCACCAGTGACGGCTCGAGGACCCTATCCTACAATGAGCAGTTCTTC.

In regard to this clonotype: At one of its ends the junction is not consistent with the germline gene, which may arise from a read error. The chain links TRBV19 to TRBJ1-1, with no clear D. CDR3 length: 13 amino acids. Germline values: CDR1 LNHDA, CDR2 SQIVND (reference sequence). The DNA of the CDR3 is TGTGCCAGTAGTATTGGAAGGACCACTGAAGATTTCTTT. Protein product: CASSIGRTTEDFF.

With regard to this clonotype: Its ends do not fully match the called genes, so a read error is possible. J is TRBJ2-1 and V is TRBV7-6, with 11 bases fitting TRBD2. CDR1 SGHVS and CDR2 FNYEAQ come from the germline V gene. The CDR3 consists of 14 residues. CDR3 sequence reads: CACSLAGGYNEQFF. In nucleotides, the CDR3 is TGTGCCTGCAGCCTAGCGGGGGGCTACAATGAGCAGTTCTTC.

The rearrangement links TRBV7-9 to TRBJ1-5; 11 bases map to TRBD1. Germline values: CDR1 SEHNR, CDR2 FQNEAQ (reference sequence). The CDR3 is made up of 15 amino acids. V was clipped by 5 bases and J by 7 bases; unmatched bases: 7. CDR3 in amino acids: CASSPLGQGGQPQHF. CDR3 DNA: TGTGCCAGCAGCCCCTTGGGACAGGGGGGACAGCCCCAGCATTTT.

This clonotype occurred a few times. The chain uses TRBV24-1 and TRBJ2-2; 11 bases align to TRBD2. CDR1 KGHDR and CDR2 SFDVKD come from the germline V gene. This CDR3 comprises 16 residues. V gave up 4 bases and J gave up 4 bases; unmatched junction bases: 4. The CDR3 here is CATSDRLAGSTGELFF. The CDR3, as DNA: TGTGCCACCAGTGACCGACTAGCGGGATCCACCGGGGAGCTGTTTTTT.

V gene TRBV7-4 combines with J gene TRBJ1-1; 7 positions match TRBD1. The CDR3 runs to 14 residues. The germline gives CDR1 SGHVT, CDR2 SQSDAQ. V gave up 5 bases and J gave up 3 bases; unmatched junction bases: 6. The CDR3 DNA is TGTGCCAGCAGCCCAGGGGGGATGTACACTGAAGCTTTCTTT. As protein: CASSPGGMYTEAFF. The full variable domain, its missing parts supplied by reference TRBV7-4 and TRBJ1-1, is GAGVSQSPRYKVAKRGRDVALRCDSISGHVTLYWYRQTLGQGSEVLTYSQSDAQRDKSGRPSGRFSAERPERSVSTLKIQRTEQGDSAVYLCASSPGGMYTEAFFGQGTRLTVV.

This clonotype was counted many times. The rearrangement links TRBV7-6 to TRBJ2-3; 9 bases align to TRBD2. The CDR3 sequence is 18 residues long. After removal of 1 base from V and 0 bases from J, the junction contained 8 bases not matched to a gene. Germline CDR1 SGHVS, CDR2 FNYEAQ. The CDR3 protein is CASSLEAGGSYSTDTQYF. The CDR3 DNA sequence: TGTGCCAGCAGCTTAGAAGCGGGGGGCAGCTATAGCACAGATACGCAGTATTTT.

V and J are TRBV7-3 and TRBJ2-1; 7 bases fit TRBD2. The CDR3 loop spans 12 amino acids. After removal of 5 bases from V and 8 bases from J, the junction contained 3 bases not matched to a gene. CDR1 is SGHTA, CDR2 FQGTGA, per germline. CDR3 DNA: TGTGCCAGCAGCAACCGGGAGGATGAGCAGTTCTTC. This translates into CASSNREDEQFF.

The chain uses TRBV27 and TRBJ2-1; 8 nucleotides line up with TRBD2. Trimming took 5 bases from V and 7 from J; bases not matched to a gene: 13. This CDR3 has 16 residues. Germline CDR1 MNHEY, CDR2 SMNVEV (reference sequence). In DNA form, the CDR3 reads TGTGCCAGCAGTGGGTTGACCCAGCGGGGGCGGAATGAGCAGTTCTTC. Amino acids: CASSGLTQRGRNEQFF.

This clonotype was found a few times. This chain's CDR3 is CASSYLGAGTEAFF. CDR3 in DNA: TGTGCCAGCAGTTACTTGGGGGCCGGCACTGAAGCTTTCTTT. The chain couples TRBV6-2 or TRBV6-3 to TRBJ1-1, with D possibly matching TRBD1 (6 bases). Trimming shortened V by 1 base and J by 4 bases, and 10 bases separated the two germline ends. Germline V gene sequence: CDR1 MNHEY, CDR2 SVGEGT. This CDR3 has 14 amino acids.

This clonotype was recorded a few times. This chain links TRBV27 with TRBJ2-1; tentative D call: TRBD1 (6 bases). Germline CDR1 MNHEY, CDR2 SMNVEV (reference sequence). Trimming cost V 5 bases and J 2 bases, with 16 bases left between them. The CDR3 is 16 residues long. DNA of the CDR3: TGTGCCAGCAGTGCTCTAGGCGGACAGACCTACAATGAGCAGTTCTTC. Translated: CASSALGGQTYNEQFF.

This clonotype was detected only a few times. V gene TRBV20-1 combines with J gene TRBJ2-3; 9 bases align to TRBD2. V gave up 1 base and J gave up 3 bases; unmatched junction bases: 2. The V gene's germline CDR1 is DFQATT and CDR2 SNEGSKA (reference sequence). The CDR3 covers 14 residues. The CDR3 protein is CSARGRGGTDTQYF. CDR3 in DNA: TGCAGTGCTAGAGGGCGGGGGGGGACAGATACGCAGTATTTT.

The chain carries TRBV7-4 and TRBJ1-3; possibly TRBD1 for D (5 bases). CDR1 is SGHVT and CDR2 is SQSDAQ in the germline V gene. Trimming shortened V by 2 bases and J by 2 bases, and 10 bases separated the two germline ends. The length of the CDR3 is 15 residues. Here the CDR3 DNA reads TGTGCCAGCAGCTTAAGGGGAGGAGCTGGAAACACCATATATTTT. It translates to CASSLRGGAGNTIYF.

Of note for this clonotype: One junction end does not reproduce the germline sequence, and a read error may be involved. The chain employs TRBV6-1 and TRBJ2-7; D may be TRBD1 (5 bases). The V gene's germline CDR1 is MNHNS and CDR2 SASEGT. The CDR3 sequence is 13 residues long. Written as DNA, the CDR3 is TGTGCCAGCAGTGCAGGGAATCGCTACGAGCAGCACTTC. Translation: CASSAGNRYEQHF.

The sample holds many counts of this clonotype. CDR3 amino acids: CASSGATGGIYGYTF. The CDR3, as DNA: TGTGCCAGCAGCGGGGCGACAGGGGGCATCTATGGCTACACCTTC. The chain is built from TRBV7-8 and TRBJ1-2, with 10 bases lining up with TRBD1. Germline values: CDR1 SGHVS, CDR2 FQNEAQ. The CDR3 is 15 amino acids. V trimming: 5 bases; J trimming: 4 bases; junction bases outside the gene matches: 7.